This T cell receptor (beta chain) was obtained from a study of cytomegalovirus exposure and HLA in healthy donors. Findings and caveats of the study: An analysis done earlier found most TCR beta V segments productive about 90% or about 30% of the time.

Despite likely unrecorded immune exposures, the donors were nominally healthy at the time of sampling. This CDR3 comprises 14 residues. The V gene end was trimmed by 2 bases and the J gene end by 2 bases; junction bases not matched to a gene: 2. CDR1 is SGDLS and CDR2 is YYNGEE in the germline V gene. Primers: 60 Vbeta forward and 13 Jbeta reverse. Assay used: immunoSEQ multiplex PCR; TCRdb lists only in-frame clones, some missing. The sample lists about 160,000 clones, about 78% seen once, with 1.4% in the top ten. Concerning this clone itself: Antigen specificity is unknown.

This TCR was recovered from a male donor in good health and CMV-seronegative. The V gene is TRBV9, the J gene TRBJ2-7; TRBD2 matches at 9 bases. Sequenced: PBMCs. The CDR3 coding sequence is TGTGCCAGCAGCGTCTCTAGCGGGGCCTACGAGCAGTACTTC. The encoded protein is CASSVSSGAYEQYF.